Each of the 8 T cell receptor beta chains below was sequenced from the same sample in a study of blood T cell repertoires in COVID-19. TCRdb's table, derived via immunoSEQ multiplex PCR, lists solely in-frame clones and lacks some. The table includes around 180,000 clones, more than 75% detected once. The sequenced sample was PBMCs or T cells enriched from blood (not recorded which). All receptors derive from a woman aged 45-59 years with acute COVID-19.

This sequence joins TRBV6-5 and TRBJ1-1, with TRBD1 matching over 9 bases. Per the germline V gene, CDR1 is MNHEY and CDR2 is SVGAGI. This CDR3 contains 15 residues. Trimming at V came to 6 bases and at J to 1 base, leaving 6 bases not matched to a gene. The CDR3 sequence: CASRTPGQGNTEAFF. The CDR3 DNA is TGTGCCAGCAGAACCCCGGGACAGGGGAACACTGAAGCTTTCTTT.

The chain joins TRBV3-1 (or the pseudogene TRBV3-2) to TRBJ2-7; a weak D match, TRBD1 (6 bases). Germline CDR1 and CDR2: LGHDT and YNNKEL (reference sequence). V dropped 1 base and J dropped 3 bases, with 10 bases sitting between them. The length of the CDR3 is 14 residues. Here the CDR3 reads CASSQGQVSYEQYV. The DNA for the CDR3 is TGTGCCAGCAGCCAAGGACAGGTTAGCTACGAGCAGTACGTC.

The chain recombines TRBV19 with TRBJ1-2; 7 nucleotides align to TRBD1. The CDR3 runs 15 residues. Germline assignment: CDR1 LNHDA and CDR2 SQIVND (reference sequence). V was clipped by 2 bases and J by 0 bases; unmatched bases: 3. CDR3 sequence (DNA): TGTGCCAGTAGTATACCGGGACAGTCTAACTATGGCTACACCTTC. Its protein product is CASSIPGQSNYGYTF. The entire variable domain, with the rest obtained from reference TRBV19 and TRBJ1-2, is as follows: DGGITQSPKYLFRKEGQNVTLSCEQNLNHDAMYWYRQDPGQGLRLIYYSQIVNDFQKGDIAEGYSVSREKKESFPLTVTSAQKNPTAFYLCASSIPGQSNYGYTFGSGTRLTVV.

The rearrangement links TRBV3-1 (or the pseudogene TRBV3-2) to TRBJ1-1; D unclear. CDR1 and CDR2 from the germline V gene are LGHDT and YNNKEL (reference sequence). Trimming took off 1 base at V and 1 base at J, with 10 bases between the two ends. The CDR3 runs to 15 residues. DNA of the CDR3: TGTGCCAGCAGCCAAGGTCCGCGGGCGAACACTGAAGCTTTCTTT. It is translated as CASSQGPRANTEAFF.

In this sample, this clone turned up many times. This chain connects TRBV5-1 to TRBJ2-2; D remains ambiguous. V was trimmed by 7 bases and J by 1 base, leaving 11 bases between them. Germline V gives CDR1 SGHRS, CDR2 YFSETQ. The length of the CDR3 is 14 residues. The chain's CDR3 is CASRAAGNTGELFF. CDR3 bases: TGCGCCAGCCGCGCCGCAGGGAACACCGGGGAGCTGTTTTTT.

J is TRBJ2-2 and V is TRBV3-1 (or the pseudogene TRBV3-2); D may be TRBD1 (5 bases). The V and J ends lost 1 base and 1 base respectively, with 16 bases between them. Germline CDR1 reads LGHDT; CDR2 reads YNNKEL (reference sequence). The CDR3 is 18 residues long. The CDR3 DNA sequence: TGTGCCAGCAGCCAAGTAGTGGTGGGGCGCGGGAACACCGGGGAGCTGTTTTTT. Amino acid sequence: CASSQVVVGRGNTGELFF.

V usage is TRBV29-1 and J usage is TRBJ1-3, with a tentative D call TRBD1 (5 bases). CDR3 length: 13 residues. V lost 6 bases to trimming and J lost 5 bases, with 14 bases between them. The germline V gene has CDR1 SQVTM and CDR2 ANQGSEA. The CDR3 region is CSVAGTPRNTIYF. CDR3 nucleotides: TGCAGCGTAGCAGGGACTCCAAGAAACACCATATATTTT.

The chain carries TRBV6-6 and TRBJ1-3; 9 bases agree with TRBD1. Germline assignment: CDR1 MNHNY and CDR2 SVGAGI (reference sequence). Germline trimming cut 5 bases from V and 5 bases from J; bases unmatched to any gene: 4. This CDR3 comprises 14 residues. CDR3 sequence: CASSPGQGRNTIYF. CDR3 DNA sequence: TGTGCCAGCAGTCCGGGACAGGGAAGAAACACCATATATTTT.